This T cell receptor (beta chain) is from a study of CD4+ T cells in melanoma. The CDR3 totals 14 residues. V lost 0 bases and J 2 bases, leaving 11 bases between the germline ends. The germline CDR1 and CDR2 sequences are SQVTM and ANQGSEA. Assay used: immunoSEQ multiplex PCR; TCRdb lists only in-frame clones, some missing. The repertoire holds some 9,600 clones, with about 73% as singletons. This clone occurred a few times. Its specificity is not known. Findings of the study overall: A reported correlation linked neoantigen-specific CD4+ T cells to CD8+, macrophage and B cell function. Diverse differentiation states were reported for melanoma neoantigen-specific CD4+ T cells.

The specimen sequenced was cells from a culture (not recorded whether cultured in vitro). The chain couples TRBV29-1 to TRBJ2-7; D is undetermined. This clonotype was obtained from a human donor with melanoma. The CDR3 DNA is TGCAGCGTTGAAGACAGCGAGAGTCCCTACGAGCAGTACTTC. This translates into CSVEDSESPYEQYF.